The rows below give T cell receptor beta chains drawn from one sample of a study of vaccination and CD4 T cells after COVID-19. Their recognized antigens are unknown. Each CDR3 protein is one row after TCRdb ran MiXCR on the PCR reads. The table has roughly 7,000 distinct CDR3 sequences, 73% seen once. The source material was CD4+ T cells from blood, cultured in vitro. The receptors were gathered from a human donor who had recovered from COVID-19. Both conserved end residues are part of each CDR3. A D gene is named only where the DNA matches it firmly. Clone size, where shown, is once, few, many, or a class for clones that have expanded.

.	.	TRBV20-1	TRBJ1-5	CSALRAGAPQPQHF	TGCAGTGCTCTTAGGGCGGGGGCCCCGCAGCCCCAGCATTTT
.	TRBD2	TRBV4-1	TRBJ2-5	CASSQGGLDFRETQYF	TGCGCCAGCAGCCAAGGGGGACTAGATTTTCGGGAGACCCAGTACTTC
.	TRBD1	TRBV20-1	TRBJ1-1	CSARRQGWSTEAFF	TGCAGTGCCAGGAGACAGGGGTGGTCCACTGAAGCTTTCTTT
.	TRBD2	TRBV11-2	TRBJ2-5	CASSFRGDSGGQETQYF	TGTGCCAGCAGCTTCCGGGGTGATAGCGGGGGCCAAGAGACCCAGTACTTC
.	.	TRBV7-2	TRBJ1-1	CASSPRGLNTEAFF	TGTGCCAGCAGCCCCAGGGGTTTGAACACTGAAGCTTTCTTT
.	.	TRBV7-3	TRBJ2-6	CASSLISGANVLTF	TGTGCCAGCAGCTTAATATCTGGGGCCAACGTCCTGACTTTC
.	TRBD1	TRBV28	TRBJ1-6	CASSPDRVRSPLHF	TGTGCCAGCAGCCCCGACAGGGTGAGATCACCCCTCCACTTT
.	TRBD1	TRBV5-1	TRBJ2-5	CASSSAGTGMEETQYF	TGCGCCAGCAGCTCCGCCGGGACAGGGATGGAAGAGACCCAGTACTTC
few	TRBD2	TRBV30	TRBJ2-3	CAWSRAGGADTQYF	TGTGCCTGGAGCAGAGCGGGAGGGGCAGATACGCAGTATTTT
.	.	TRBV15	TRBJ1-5	CATSRRQVVSFGNQPQHF	TGTGCCACCAGCAGAAGACAGGTGGTGAGTTTTGGCAATCAGCCCCAGCATTTT
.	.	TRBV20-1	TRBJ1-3	CSVTDNSGNTIYF	TGCAGTGTTACAGACAACTCTGGAAACACCATATATTTT
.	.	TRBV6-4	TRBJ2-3	CASSNEAGGMTDTQYF	TGTGCCAGCAGTAACGAGGCAGGCGGCATGACAGATACGCAGTATTTT
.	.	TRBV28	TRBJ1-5	CASTTSGDIPSNQPQHF	TGTGCCAGCACCACCTCAGGGGACATACCTAGCAATCAGCCCCAGCATTTT
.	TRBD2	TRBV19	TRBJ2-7	CASSPRLAGSSYEQYF	TGTGCCAGTAGTCCTCGACTAGCGGGATCGTCCTACGAGCAGTACTTC
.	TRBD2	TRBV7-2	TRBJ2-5	CASSPRSDGGGTQYF	TGTGCCAGCAGCCCTCGTTCGGACGGCGGGGGAACCCAGTACTTC
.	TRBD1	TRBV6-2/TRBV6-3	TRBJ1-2	CASSYRGTGKPNYGYTF	TGTGCCAGCAGTTACCGAGGGACAGGGAAACCCAACTATGGCTACACCTTC
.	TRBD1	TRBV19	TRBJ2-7	CASGGIGTGGYEQYF	TGTGCCAGCGGCGGTATCGGGACAGGGGGCTACGAGCAGTACTTC
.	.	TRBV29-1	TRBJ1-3	CSALSMGNTIYF	TGCAGCGCCCTTAGTATGGGAAACACCATATATTTT
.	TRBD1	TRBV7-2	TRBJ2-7	CASSQARTGTYEQYF	TGTGCCAGCAGCCAAGCCCGGACAGGGACCTACGAGCAGTACTTC
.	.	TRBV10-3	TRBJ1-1	CAIRRDNLMNTEAFF	TGTGCCATCAGGAGGGACAACCTTATGAACACTGAAGCTTTCTTT
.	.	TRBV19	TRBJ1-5	CASGTNGVRGQPQHF	TGTGCCAGTGGAACGAACGGGGTTCGGGGTCAGCCCCAGCATTTT
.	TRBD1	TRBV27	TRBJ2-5	CASRPTPFLPGQPMETQYF	TGTGCCAGCAGACCCACACCTTTCCTACCGGGACAGCCAATGGAGACCCAGTACTTC
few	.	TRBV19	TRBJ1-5	CASLPGAPLGHQPQHF	TGTGCCAGCCTCCCCGGGGCCCCCCTCGGACATCAGCCCCAGCATTTT
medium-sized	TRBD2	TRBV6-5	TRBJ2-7	CASSFGLAGFYEQYF	TGTGCCAGCAGTTTCGGACTAGCGGGATTTTACGAGCAGTACTTC
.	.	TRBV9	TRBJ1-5	CASSLGAGRSNQPQHF	TGTGCCAGCAGCCTGGGGGCAGGCCGGAGCAATCAGCCCCAGCATTTT
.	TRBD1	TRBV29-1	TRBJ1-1	CSVPTGGNTEAFF	TGCAGCGTCCCTACAGGGGGTAACACTGAAGCTTTCTTT
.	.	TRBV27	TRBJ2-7	CASSLSGRAYEQYF	TGTGCCAGCAGTTTATCCGGCAGGGCCTACGAGCAGTACTTC
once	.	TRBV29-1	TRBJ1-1	CSVEYTEAFF	TGCAGCGTTGAGTACACTGAAGCTTTCTTT
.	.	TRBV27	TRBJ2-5	CASSFMGWGDQETQYF	TGTGCCAGCAGTTTTATGGGTTGGGGGGACCAAGAGACCCAGTACTTC
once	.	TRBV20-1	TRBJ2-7	CSAREQSDYEQYF	TGCAGTGCTAGAGAGCAAAGCGACTACGAGCAGTACTTC
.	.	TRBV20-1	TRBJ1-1	CSARDPLSLEAFF	TGCAGTGCTAGAGATCCACTGTCCCTTGAAGCTTTCTTT
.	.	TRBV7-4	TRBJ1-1	CASSLPVRRRNTEAFF	TGTGCCAGCAGCCTGCCGGTTCGGCGGCGGAACACTGAAGCTTTCTTT
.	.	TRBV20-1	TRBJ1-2	CSASDLLLYGYTF	TGCAGTGCTTCGGACCTACTCCTCTATGGCTACACCTTC
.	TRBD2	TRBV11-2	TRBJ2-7	CASSQVGVAGSYEQYF	TGTGCCAGCAGCCAGGTTGGAGTAGCGGGCTCCTACGAGCAGTACTTC
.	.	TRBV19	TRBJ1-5	CASSIGGDQPQHF	TGTGCCAGTAGTATAGGAGGGGATCAGCCCCAACATTTT
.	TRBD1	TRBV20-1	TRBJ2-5	CSAILTGGETQYF	TGCAGTGCTATTTTGACAGGGGGAGAGACCCAGTACTTC
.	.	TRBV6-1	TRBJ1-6	CASSDRRLNSPLHF	TGTGCCAGCTCAGATCGCAGGCTTAATTCACCCCTCCACTTT
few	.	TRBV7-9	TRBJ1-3	CASSARQAPGNTIYF	TGTGCCAGCAGCGCACGACAGGCCCCTGGAAACACCATATATTTT
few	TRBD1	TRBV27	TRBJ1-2	CATSRATGRKGYGYTF	TGTGCCACCTCCCGAGCGACAGGGAGGAAAGGCTATGGCTACACCTTC
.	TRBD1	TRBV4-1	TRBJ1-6	CASSQDSRDRGSFRNSPLHF	TGCGCCAGCAGCCAAGATTCTCGGGACAGGGGAAGTTTTAGGAATTCACCCCTCCACTTT
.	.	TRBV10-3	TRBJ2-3	CAISEWSGSTDTQYF	TGTGCCATCAGTGAGTGGTCAGGGAGCACAGATACGCAGTATTTT
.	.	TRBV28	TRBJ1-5	CATRGLSNQPQHF	TGTGCCACCAGGGGCCTTAGCAATCAGCCCCAGCATTTT
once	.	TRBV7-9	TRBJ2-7	CASSLVAAESYEQYF	TGTGCCAGCAGCTTAGTAGCGGCGGAGTCCTACGAGCAGTACTTC
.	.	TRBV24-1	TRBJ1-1	CAIPRRGSGMNTEAFF	TGTGCCATCCCGCGGAGGGGCTCGGGTATGAACACTGAAGCTTTCTTT
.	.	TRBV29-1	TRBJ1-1	CSVVRQITEAFF	TGCAGCGTTGTAAGACAAATTACTGAAGCTTTCTTT
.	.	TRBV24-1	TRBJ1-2	CATSDASERSGYTF	TGTGCCACCAGTGATGCGTCCGAACGGAGCGGCTACACCTTC
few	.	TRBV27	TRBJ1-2	CASSSWATGTNYGYTF	TGTGCCAGCAGTTCTTGGGCCACCGGGACAAATTATGGCTACACCTTC
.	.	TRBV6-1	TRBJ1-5	CASSGGGTGYQPQHF	TGTGCCAGCAGTGGGGGGGGAACAGGGTATCAGCCCCAGCATTTT
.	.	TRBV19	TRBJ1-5	CASSATAKSNQPQHF	TGTGCCAGTAGTGCGACAGCCAAGAGCAATCAGCCCCAGCATTTT
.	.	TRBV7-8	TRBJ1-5	CASSRENYQPQHF	TGTGCCAGCAGCCGAGAGAACTATCAGCCCCAGCATTTT
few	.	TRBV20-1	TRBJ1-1	CSARSDGRPNTEAFF	TGCAGTGCTAGGTCGGACGGTAGACCGAACACTGAAGCTTTCTTT
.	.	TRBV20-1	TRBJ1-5	CSARAGYQPQHF	TGCAGTGCCAGAGCAGGGTATCAGCCCCAGCATTTT
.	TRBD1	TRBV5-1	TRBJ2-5	CASSPGQGAIQETQYF	TGCGCCAGCAGCCCAGGACAGGGGGCGATTCAAGAGACCCAGTACTTC
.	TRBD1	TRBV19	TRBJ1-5	CASSPGQVSTQPQHF	TGTGCCAGTAGTCCGGGACAGGTCTCGACTCAGCCCCAGCATTTT
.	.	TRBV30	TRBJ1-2	CAWSAKDTTNYGYTF	TGTGCCTGGAGCGCGAAGGACACTACTAACTATGGCTACACCTTC